This T cell receptor (beta chain) originates from a study of shared clonotypes between healthy human individuals. Assay used: immunoSEQ multiplex PCR; TCRdb lists only in-frame clones, some missing. The sample holds about 2 million clones; approximately 94% are singletons and the top ten take approximately 1.2%. Study-level points and caveats: Though the depth was large, rarefaction showed that sorted-subset sequencing was incomplete.

As concerns this clone: Its target is not known.

CDR3 size: 15 residues. Trimming took off 0 bases at V and 0 bases at J, with 6 bases between the two ends. Germline V gene sequence: CDR1 MNHEY, CDR2 SVGAGI. CD45RO-negative cells were positively selected for CCR7, leaving out terminally differentiated effector memory CD45RA+ cells. All of the donors resided in Nashville, Tennessee, and each was a Caucasian adult. The chain has TRBV6-5 and TRBJ2-1; D gene uncertain. The clonotype comes from a man in his late teens or twenties in good health. Sequenced: naive CD8+ T cells sorted from blood. The CDR3 bases are TGTGCCAGCAGTTACTCCCCTGGCTCCTACAATGAGCAGTTCTTC. Amino acids: CASSYSPGSYNEQFF.